The 20 T cell receptor beta chains listed next were all sequenced from one sample in a study of blood T cell repertoires in COVID-19 (dated by TCRdb to about 2020). Libraries came from the immunoSEQ multiplex PCR assay. TCRdb provides this immuneACCESS table in a form limited to in-frame rearrangements. Some clones are lacking; in checked studies, under half of them reflect an unresolved V gene, and why the rest are absent is not known. This sample lists approximately 200,000 clones; approximately 85% were detected once. The ten largest clones represent 10% to 11% of the sample. Sequencing input: peripheral blood. These receptors were obtained from a human donor with active or convalescent COVID-19. The donor label of this sample is uncertain.

This rearrangement joins TRBV19 to TRBJ1-4; 7 bases align to TRBD1. The CDR3 is 14 residues long. CDR1 is LNHDA, CDR2 SQIVND, per germline (reference sequence). Trimming cost V 7 bases and J 0 bases; bases outside gene matches: 2. This CDR3 reads CASIGQATNEKLFF. CDR3 DNA: TGTGCCAGTATTGGACAGGCAACTAATGAAAAACTGTTTTTT. Full variable domain (rest looked up from reference TRBV19 and TRBJ1-4): DGGITQSPKYLFRKEGQNVTLSCEQNLNHDAMYWYRQDPGQGLRLIYYSQIVNDFQKGDIAEGYSVSREKKESFPLTVTSAQKNPTAFYLCASIGQATNEKLFFGSGTQLSVL.

The chain has TRBV19 and TRBJ1-2; D is perhaps TRBD1 (6 bases). The V gene's germline CDR1 is LNHDA and CDR2 SQIVND (reference sequence). The CDR3 contains 14 residues. The V gene lost 5 bases and the J gene lost 3 bases, with 13 bases spanning the gap. CDR3 nucleotide sequence: TGTGCCAGTAGTCAAGGACAGCCGGACTATGGCTACACCTTC. Translation gives CASSQGQPDYGYTF. Full variable domain (remainder filled in from reference TRBV19 and TRBJ1-2): DGGITQSPKYLFRKEGQNVTLSCEQNLNHDAMYWYRQDPGQGLRLIYYSQIVNDFQKGDIAEGYSVSREKKESFPLTVTSAQKNPTAFYLCASSQGQPDYGYTFGSGTRLTVV.

This chain joins TRBV24-1 and TRBJ2-3; 7 bases agree with TRBD2. Germline V lookup: CDR1 KGHDR, CDR2 SFDVKD. After removal of 9 bases from V and 1 base from J, the junction contained 6 bases not matched to a gene. This CDR3 is built from 14 residues. Here the CDR3 DNA reads TGTGCCACCGAGAGGGCGGGGGGCACAGATACGCAGTATTTT. It encodes CATERAGGTDTQYF.

DNA of the CDR3: TGTGCCAGCAGTCTAGCGGGGGGGCCAGGAGAGACCCAGTACTTC. Its translation: CASSLAGGPGETQYF. The chain joins TRBV6-5 to TRBJ2-5, with 12 bases lining up with TRBD2. The CDR3 has 15 amino acids. The V gene's germline CDR1 is MNHEY and CDR2 SVGAGI. Trimming took 5 bases from V and 4 from J; bases not matched to a gene: 5.

CDR3 DNA: TGCGCCAGTCCTAGCGGAGGGGGGACCTACGAGCAGTACTTC. Amino acid sequence: CASPSGGGTYEQYF. The chain carries TRBV23-1 and TRBJ2-7, with D possibly matching TRBD2 (7 bases). TRBV23-1 is an ORF; its function is uncertain. V lost 9 bases, J lost 2 bases, and 17 bases lay in between. This CDR3 contains 14 residues.

The chain has TRBV11-1 and TRBJ2-5; 7 bases are shared with TRBD2. With V trimmed by 3 bases and J by 5 bases, 3 bases remained unmatched. The CDR3 runs to 13 residues. Germline V lookup: CDR1 SGHAT, CDR2 FQDESV (reference sequence). The CDR3 DNA is TGTGCCAGCAGCTTGGGGGGGGTCGAGACCCAGTACTTC. Translating gives CASSLGGVETQYF.

This clone showed up just once. The chain employs TRBV29-1 and TRBJ2-7, with TRBD2 matching over 14 bases. The germline V gene encodes CDR1 SQVTM and CDR2 ANQGSEA. V trimming: 6 bases; J trimming: 6 bases; junction bases outside the gene matches: 4. The CDR3 runs 13 residues. CDR3 sequence (DNA): TGCAGCGTCCGCGGACTAGCGGGAGGCGAGCAGTACTTC. This gives the protein CSVRGLAGGEQYF.

This clone was detected only once. The chain couples TRBV7-9 to TRBJ2-2; D perhaps matches TRBD1 (6 bases). This CDR3 region has 16 residues. Germline V gene sequence: CDR1 SEHNR, CDR2 FQNEAQ (reference sequence). V gave up 4 bases and J gave up 1 base, with 13 bases separating them. CDR3 residues: CASSYPVGGNTGELFF. CDR3 coding DNA: TGTGCCAGCAGCTACCCTGTAGGGGGGAACACCGGGGAGCTGTTTTTT.

This sequence joins TRBV11-2 and TRBJ2-3, with TRBD2 identical over 7 bases. Germline CDR1 SGHAT, CDR2 FQNNGV. The V segment lost 11 bases and the J segment 2 bases; nucleotides outside the gene matches: 7. The CDR3 consists of 13 residues. CDR3 coding DNA: TGTGCCGTCAGCGGGACCATCACAGATACGCAGTATTTT. It yields the protein CAVSGTITDTQYF. Based on the CDR3 plus reference TRBV11-2 and TRBJ2-3, the full variable domain is EAGVAQSPRYKIIEKRQSVAFWCNPISGHATLYWYQQILGQGPKLLIQFQNNGVVDDSQLPKDRFSAERLKGVDSTLKIQPAKLEDSAVYLCAVSGTITDTQYFGPGTRLTVL.

The V and J genes are TRBV7-6 and TRBJ2-2; D perhaps matches TRBD1 (7 bases). V was shortened by 5 bases and J by 6 bases, with 25 bases between the two germline ends. Germline values: CDR1 SGHVS, CDR2 FNYEAQ. CDR3 length: 18 residues. As DNA, the CDR3 is TGTGCCAGCAGCGGAAGAGTGGGAGGAACTACAGGGGCCGGGGAGCTGTTTTTT. Its protein is CASSGRVGGTTGAGELFF.

V usage is TRBV7-3 and J usage is TRBJ2-2; D is perhaps TRBD1 (5 bases). V lost 5 bases and J 1 base, leaving 17 bases between the germline ends. Germline V gene sequence: CDR1 SGHTA, CDR2 FQGTGA. This CDR3 has 17 residues. Here the CDR3 DNA reads TGTGCCAGCAGCCCAGACCAAGGGGCCGTGAACACCGGGGAGCTGTTTTTT. Translating gives CASSPDQGAVNTGELFF.

This rearrangement joins TRBV7-6 to TRBJ1-4, with 7 bases identical to TRBD1. V shed 8 bases and J 0 bases; nucleotides not matched to a gene: 6. The CDR3 totals 15 residues. Germline values: CDR1 SGHVS, CDR2 FNYEAQ. In nucleotides, the CDR3 is TGTGCCAGCGCGAGGGGGCAAGCAACTAATGAAAAACTGTTTTTT. This gives the protein CASARGQATNEKLFF.

This sequence joins TRBV9 and TRBJ1-2; D perhaps matches TRBD1 (6 bases). Trimming left V 0 bases short and J 4 bases short, with 7 bases between. Germline V CDR1 and CDR2: SGDLS, YYNGEE. This CDR3 contains 13 residues. CDR3 residues: CASSVGTVYGYTF. CDR3 nucleotide sequence: TGTGCCAGCAGCGTAGGGACAGTCTATGGCTACACCTTC.

The chain joins TRBV7-2 to TRBJ2-1; 12 nucleotides agree with TRBD2. This CDR3 spans 17 amino acids. Germline V gene sequence: CDR1 SGHTA, CDR2 FQGNSA. V was clipped by 3 bases and J by 3 bases; unmatched bases: 6. The CDR3 nucleotides are TGTGCCAGCAGCTTCCGACTAGCGGGGGCCCACTACAATGAGCAGTTCTTC. This codes for CASSFRLAGAHYNEQFF.

The V call is TRBV28, the J call TRBJ1-2, with TRBD1 as a possible D gene (6 bases). This CDR3 is 15 amino acids long. The V end was cut by 4 bases, the J end by 2 bases, with 14 bases between. CDR1 is MDHEN and CDR2 is SYDVKM in the germline V gene. CDR3 nucleotide sequence: TGTGCCAGCAGTTCTTATTCAGGGGCGAACTATGGCTACACCTTC. It yields the protein CASSSYSGANYGYTF.

V gene TRBV10-3 combines with J gene TRBJ1-1; D uncertain. This CDR3 region has 13 residues. The germline V gene has CDR1 ENHRY and CDR2 SYGVKD. V lost 3 bases to trimming and J lost 1 base, with 6 bases between them. The CDR3 sequence: CAISETANTEAFF. As DNA, the CDR3 is TGTGCCATCAGTGAAACAGCGAACACTGAAGCTTTCTTT.

The sample holds one count of this clone. The chain uses TRBV9 and TRBJ2-1; a weak D match, TRBD1 (6 bases). CDR1 is SGDLS, CDR2 YYNGEE, per germline. The CDR3 extends over 14 amino acids. The V and J ends lost 3 bases and 8 bases respectively, with 15 bases between them. DNA for the CDR3: TGTGCCAGCAGCGCAACCGGGACAACCCATGAGCAGTTCTTC. The encoded protein is CASSATGTTHEQFF.

The rearrangement joins TRBV9 to TRBJ2-7; 10 bases match TRBD2. This CDR3 is 15 amino acids long. J was trimmed by 7 bases and V by 4 bases; bases with no gene match: 11. Germline loops: CDR1 SGDLS, CDR2 YYNGEE. CDR3 loop: CASSPQAGGPREQYF. DNA of the CDR3: TGTGCCAGCAGCCCCCAAGCGGGGGGGCCTCGGGAGCAGTACTTC.

The CDR3 protein is CASSSRGRGTEAFF. The CDR3 coding sequence is TGTGCCAGCAGCTCGCGAGGGAGGGGGACTGAAGCTTTCTTT. J is TRBJ1-1 and V is TRBV11-2; maybe TRBD1 (6 bases). V lost 4 bases and J 5 bases, leaving 14 bases between the germline ends. CDR1 and CDR2 from the germline V gene are SGHAT and FQNNGV. This CDR3 is 14 amino acids long.

V is TRBV7-8 and J is TRBJ2-1; 9 bases fit TRBD2. V gave up 1 base and J gave up 10 bases; unmatched junction bases: 8. This CDR3 region has 15 residues. Per the germline V gene, CDR1 is SGHVS and CDR2 is FQNEAQ. CDR3 nucleotides: TGTGCCAGCAGCTTAGGGGGCGGGAGGGCAAAGGAGCAGTTCTTC. This translates into CASSLGGGRAKEQFF.